A selection of T cell receptor beta chains follows, all from one sample in a study of molecular identifiers for immune sequencing clone quantification. TCRdb re-called the PCR reads through MiXCR, storing one row per CDR3 protein. This repertoire shows thousands of distinct CDR3 sequences, around a third found once; its top ten account for approximately 5.3%. Material: naive CD8+ T cells from blood, with Jurkat cell RNA spiked in. The receptors stem from a human donor in good health. Some libraries in this study had Jurkat cell RNA spiked in. Each CDR3 is given without its conserved first and last residue.

j_call v_call cdr3_aa
TRBJ2-7 TRBV13 ASSPGTSGSRYYEQY
TRBJ2-2 TRBV7-6 ASSSGVETGTGELF
TRBJ1-4 TRBV7-8 ANSLAGGTSEKLF
TRBJ2-5 TRBV28 ASSVSSGSQETQY
TRBJ2-5 TRBV19 ASSIGPGETQY
TRBJ1-3 TRBV7-6 ASSQSSGGVIGNTIY
TRBJ2-7 TRBV4-1 ASRGQLGEQY
TRBJ1-1 TRBV14 ASSQVGGGFAEAF
TRBJ2-3 TRBV21-1 ASPTVLGTDTQY
TRBJ2-3 TRBV12-3/TRBV12-4 ASRGVGTDTQY
TRBJ1-5 TRBV19 ASSPGPLQPQH
TRBJ2-1 TRBV29-1 SVDGLTAPYNEQF
TRBJ2-7 TRBV7-9 ASRPPGTGTYEQY
TRBJ1-4 TRBV7-8 ASSFYENNEKLF
TRBJ2-3 TRBV6-6 ASSYSEKLEYTDTQY
TRBJ2-3 TRBV7-8 ASSLPNQGAGDTDTQY
TRBJ2-7 TRBV11-2 ASSPGLGQWAYEQY